Listed below are T cell receptor beta chains from one sample, sequenced in a study of blood T cell repertoires in COVID-19. The method was immunoSEQ multiplex PCR; TCRdb's version includes in-frame clones alone and lacks a portion of them. The repertoire holds fewer than 400,000 clones, with roughly 89% as singletons. The material sequenced was PBMCs or T cells enriched from blood (not recorded which). The origin of the receptors is a woman under 40 who had recovered from COVID-19. CDR3s include the opening cysteine and the closing phenylalanine or tryptophan. The order of the fields is J gene, V gene, clone size, CDR3 protein. The size of a clone is reported for some rows only, either as once, few or many, or as a class for expanded clones.

j_call: TRBJ1-5; v_call: TRBV7-2; clone_size: NA; cdr3_aa: CASSLGDRGTYSNQPQHF
j_call: TRBJ1-5; v_call: TRBV21-1; clone_size: NA; cdr3_aa: CASSLPGGVGCNQPQHF
j_call: TRBJ1-3; v_call: TRBV10-3; clone_size: NA; cdr3_aa: CAISREATGLGAIYF
j_call: TRBJ1-2; v_call: TRBV20-1; clone_size: NA; cdr3_aa: CSASSPREGVGHGYTF
j_call: TRBJ2-2; v_call: TRBV27; clone_size: few; cdr3_aa: CATRGLAGVPGELFF
j_call: TRBJ1-1; v_call: TRBV2; clone_size: NA; cdr3_aa: CASRSAGMNTEAFF
j_call: TRBJ1-2; v_call: TRBV7-6; clone_size: NA; cdr3_aa: CASSLGAGAKVYGYTF
j_call: TRBJ1-2; v_call: TRBV5-4; clone_size: NA; cdr3_aa: CASSTGTDNYGYTF
j_call: TRBJ1-5; v_call: TRBV2; clone_size: NA; cdr3_aa: CASRPQDSNQPQHF
j_call: TRBJ2-7; v_call: TRBV9; clone_size: NA; cdr3_aa: CASSPDGGFYEQYF
j_call: TRBJ2-1; v_call: TRBV3-1/TRBV3-2; clone_size: NA; cdr3_aa: CASSLFAGRAYNEQFF
j_call: TRBJ2-1; v_call: TRBV6-2/TRBV6-3; clone_size: NA; cdr3_aa: CASSYRGLAGASYNEQFF
j_call: TRBJ1-5; v_call: TRBV18; clone_size: NA; cdr3_aa: CASSKDRGDQPQHF
j_call: TRBJ1-2; v_call: TRBV7-9; clone_size: NA; cdr3_aa: CASSLTGGLYGYTF
j_call: TRBJ1-6; v_call: TRBV19; clone_size: once; cdr3_aa: CASTHETGSYNSPLHF
j_call: TRBJ2-7; v_call: TRBV12-5; clone_size: NA; cdr3_aa: CASGLVFHKQYF
j_call: TRBJ1-2; v_call: TRBV30; clone_size: NA; cdr3_aa: CAWSPLGTGVFDGYTF
j_call: TRBJ2-5; v_call: TRBV9; clone_size: NA; cdr3_aa: CASSVESSGQETQYF
j_call: TRBJ1-4; v_call: TRBV28; clone_size: NA; cdr3_aa: CASRTDRGGEKLFF
j_call: TRBJ1-2; v_call: TRBV5-1; clone_size: NA; cdr3_aa: CASRRTGSYGYTF
j_call: TRBJ2-1; v_call: TRBV7-3; clone_size: NA; cdr3_aa: CASSLRTGDYNEQFF
j_call: TRBJ2-7; v_call: TRBV30; clone_size: NA; cdr3_aa: CAWRTPGSGRRSYEQYF
j_call: TRBJ1-1; v_call: TRBV24-1; clone_size: NA; cdr3_aa: CATVSRRGTEAFF
j_call: TRBJ2-3; v_call: TRBV29-1; clone_size: NA; cdr3_aa: CSVGPGLAGVADTQYF
j_call: TRBJ2-2; v_call: TRBV7-9; clone_size: NA; cdr3_aa: CASSLLALAETGELFF
j_call: TRBJ1-6; v_call: TRBV19; clone_size: NA; cdr3_aa: CASSIRDRDNSPLHF
j_call: TRBJ1-1; v_call: TRBV5-1; clone_size: NA; cdr3_aa: CASRGTGGFEAFF
j_call: TRBJ1-1; v_call: TRBV15; clone_size: NA; cdr3_aa: CATSRRSGTGITEAFF
j_call: TRBJ2-1; v_call: TRBV12-3/TRBV12-4; clone_size: NA; cdr3_aa: CASDRTGDHEQFF
j_call: TRBJ2-1; v_call: TRBV7-2; clone_size: NA; cdr3_aa: CASSSLGVQNEQFF
j_call: TRBJ1-3; v_call: TRBV7-2; clone_size: NA; cdr3_aa: CASSLGAGPGNTIYF
j_call: TRBJ2-1; v_call: TRBV19; clone_size: NA; cdr3_aa: CASSTLTGAGGRNEQFF
j_call: TRBJ1-6; v_call: TRBV11-2; clone_size: NA; cdr3_aa: CASSLDGGGNSPLHF